This T cell receptor beta chain was sequenced during a study of blood T cells in healthy people across ages. General study points: Strongly correlated with naive T cell percentage was TCR beta diversity. Naive CD4+ cells and diversity were both higher in long-lived donors than in aged donors. Age brought a roughly linear fall in TCR beta diversity measured per million T cells.

With 4 bases removed from V and 6 bases from J, the gap between germline ends came to 16 bases. Germline loops: CDR1 DFQATT, CDR2 SNEGSKA (reference sequence). The CDR3 length is 13 residues. Primers used in a second PCR of about 6 to 12 cycles were a sample-barcoded 5' primer and a J-beta primer mix. TCRdb called the 5' RACE reads again in MiXCR, with one record for every CDR3 protein. Here the sample spans roughly 1.5 million distinct CDR3 sequences, approximately 43% being singletons. Comments on this clonotype: Its target is not known.

The origin of this receptor is a woman between 18 and 29 years old in good health. The sequenced material came from blood. The chain links TRBV20-1 to TRBJ2-7; D remains ambiguous. The CDR3 DNA is TGCAGTGCTACGGATACCAACTGGCTCGAGCAGTACTTC. Protein sequence: CSATDTNWLEQYF.